Presented here are 17 T cell receptor beta chains from one specimen sequenced in a study of T cells in Graves' hyperthyroidism and ophthalmopathy. Researchers amplified the TCR beta CDR3 regions from RNA transcripts. Initially, a first-round RT-PCR of the TCR CDR3 employed the HTBI primer set. TCRdb re-derived calls from the multiplex PCR reads in MiXCR, one entry per CDR3 protein. The table has 300,000 to 450,000 distinct CDR3 sequences, 15% to 18% seen once; the top ten hold roughly a quarter. Sequenced sample: blood. The origin of the receptors is a woman aged 18-35 years with Graves' hyperthyroidism that later progressed to Graves' ophthalmopathy.

Of note for this clonotype: A read error may explain this, as a much larger clone is one base away. The J gene is TRBJ2-5, the V gene TRBV7-6; tentatively, D is TRBD1 or TRBD2 (5 bases each). This CDR3 is 16 amino acids long. The ends were cut back, 9 bases at V and 4 bases at J, with 24 bases in the middle. Germline V gene data show CDR1 as SGHVS and CDR2 as FNYEAQ. The CDR3 region is CASVGTRAVGAETQYF. DNA for the CDR3: TGTGCCAGTGTTGGCACTAGGGCGGTCGGGGCAGAGACCCAGTACTTC.

This clonotype was found a few times. The V and J genes are TRBV6-5 and TRBJ2-7; 9 positions match TRBD1. This CDR3 spans 18 amino acids. Germline values: CDR1 MNHEY, CDR2 SVGAGI. Losses at the gene ends were 0 bases for V and 7 bases for J; bases not matched to a gene: 16. Here the CDR3 reads CASSYSSATGTGTVEQYF. CDR3 in DNA: TGTGCCAGCAGTTACTCGAGCGCCACCGGGACAGGGACAGTGGAGCAGTACTTC.

This clonotype came up many times. The chain recombines TRBV7-2 with TRBJ2-1; 9 bases line up with TRBD2. This CDR3 contains 14 residues. The V gene end was trimmed by 3 bases and the J gene end by 7 bases; junction bases not matched to a gene: 4. Germline values: CDR1 SGHTA, CDR2 FQGNSA. CDR3 bases: TGTGCCAGCAGCTTCACTAGCGGGCGTAATGAGCAGTTCTTC. Amino acids: CASSFTSGRNEQFF.

The V and J genes are TRBV2 and TRBJ1-5; D perhaps matches TRBD1 (6 bases). Trimming removed 2 bases from V and 0 bases from J, with 20 bases in between. Germline V gene data show CDR1 as SNHLY and CDR2 as FYNNEI. The CDR3 contains 19 residues. DNA of the CDR3: TGTGCCAGCAGTGAAAATGCGTACAGGGCCCTTTATAGCAATCAGCCCCAGCATTTT. Protein product: CASSENAYRALYSNQPQHF.

This chain joins TRBV20-1 and TRBJ1-2; unclear D gene. V gave up 5 bases and J gave up 8 bases, with 24 bases separating them. In germline, CDR1 is DFQATT, CDR2 SNEGSKA (reference sequence). There are 15 residues in the CDR3. CDR3 nucleotides: TGCAGTGCTGAAACCGGGTCCGGTCCCCGCTTGGGCTACACCTTC. Its translation is CSAETGSGPRLGYTF.

This clonotype has a handful of counts. The chain links TRBV4-1 to TRBJ2-7; D perhaps matches TRBD1 (5 bases). The CDR3 extends over 15 amino acids. Looked up from germline, CDR1 is MGHRA and CDR2 is YSYEKL. V was pared by 3 bases and J by 3 bases, with 15 bases between. The CDR3 DNA is TGCGCCAGCAGCCATGACGGTCCAGGGAACTACGAGCAGTACTTC. This encodes CASSHDGPGNYEQYF.

The table lists this clonotype with a count of one. J is TRBJ2-1 and V is TRBV11-3; no clear D. CDR3 length equals 15 residues. V was clipped by 3 bases and J by 4 bases, with 13 bases between them. Germline CDR1 is SGHNT and CDR2 is YENEEA. The CDR3 spells CASSFSVTVYNEQFF. The CDR3 DNA sequence: TGTGCCAGCAGCTTCAGCGTGACGGTTTACAATGAGCAGTTCTTC. The full variable domain, with the rest looked up from reference TRBV11-3 and TRBJ2-1, is EAGVVQSPRYKIIEKKQPVAFWCNPISGHNTLYWYLQNLGQGPELLIRYENEEAVDDSQLPKDRFSAERLKGVDSTLKIQPAELGDSAVYLCASSFSVTVYNEQFFGPGTRLTVL.

This clonotype was picked up a small number of times. This chain joins TRBV12-3 or TRBV12-4 and TRBJ2-2; TRBD1 might be the D (8 bases). Deletions cut 1 base from V and 5 bases from J, with 20 bases between. This CDR3 is 18 amino acids long. CDR3 coding DNA: TGTGCCAGCAGTTTAGTTAGGAGCGGGACAGGACCAACCGGGGAGCTGTTTTTT. Protein: CASSLVRSGTGPTGELFF.

This clonotype has just a few counts. This sequence joins TRBV18 and TRBJ2-7; 7 positions agree with TRBD2. CDR3 length: 14 residues. From germline, CDR1 is KGHSH and CDR2 LQKENI. After removal of 2 bases from V and 1 base from J, the junction contained 2 bases not matched to a gene. The CDR3 loop reads CASSPTSESYEQYF. The CDR3 coding sequence is TGTGCCAGCTCACCAACTAGCGAGTCCTACGAGCAGTACTTC.

This clonotype was recorded a few times. The chain joins TRBV2 to TRBJ2-1; TRBD2 aligns across 8 bases. V was clipped by 5 bases and J by 1 base; unmatched bases: 7. CDR1 is SNHLY and CDR2 is FYNNEI in the germline V gene. The CDR3 sequence is 16 residues long. The chain's CDR3 is CASSRTSGGSYNEQFF. In DNA form, the CDR3 reads TGTGCCAGCAGTCGAACCAGCGGGGGATCCTACAATGAGCAGTTCTTC. The whole variable domain, remainder taken from reference TRBV2 and TRBJ2-1, is EPEVTQTPSHQVTQMGQEVILRCVPISNHLYFYWYRQILGQKVEFLVSFYNNEISEKSEIFDDQFSVERPDGSNFTLKIRSTKLEDSAMYFCASSRTSGGSYNEQFFGPGTRLTVL.

The genes are TRBV7-2 and TRBJ2-7; D is uncertain. The CDR3 spans 18 residues. The V end lost 5 bases, the J end lost 5 bases, and 28 bases lay between the germline ends. Looked up from germline, CDR1 is SGHTA and CDR2 is FQGNSA. The CDR3 nucleotides read TGTGCCAGCAGCACACGGAATTTTCTCAAGGGTTTGGAAAACGAGCAGTACTTC. Protein product: CASSTRNFLKGLENEQYF.

This clonotype was observed at least ten times. This chain uses TRBV28 with TRBJ2-5; 14 nucleotides align to TRBD2. After removal of 5 bases from V and 5 bases from J, the junction contained 13 bases not matched to a gene. The CDR3 length is 18 residues. From germline, CDR1 is MDHEN and CDR2 SYDVKM. The CDR3 DNA sequence: TGTGCCAGCAGTGTTCACATTCGGACTAGCGGGAGGACGGAGACCCAGTACTTC. Amino acids: CASSVHIRTSGRTETQYF.

The sample holds one count of this clonotype. A much bigger clone sits one base away, suggesting this may be a read error. The genes are TRBV19 and TRBJ2-2, with D unclear. Deletions cut 5 bases from V and 1 base from J, with 14 bases between. The V gene's germline CDR1 is LNHDA and CDR2 SQIVND (reference sequence). This CDR3 is built from 16 residues. CDR3 sequence: CASSVKRRLNTGELFF. The CDR3 DNA reads TGTGCCAGTAGTGTAAAACGCAGGCTGAACACCGGGGAGCTGTTTTTT.

This clonotype was observed a handful of times. The chain uses TRBV29-1 and TRBJ2-7; no firm D call. This CDR3 spans 13 amino acids. V dropped 6 bases and J dropped 6 bases, with 18 bases sitting between them. Germline V gives CDR1 SQVTM, CDR2 ANQGSEA. The CDR3 sequence is CSVQLPSKPEQYF. CDR3 DNA sequence: TGCAGCGTCCAACTACCGTCTAAACCCGAGCAGTACTTC.

This clonotype occurred many times. The V and J genes are TRBV6-1 and TRBJ2-1, with TRBD2 matching over 7 bases. Germline-derived CDR1 and CDR2 are MNHNS and SASEGT. The V gene end was trimmed by 2 bases and the J gene end by 3 bases; junction bases not matched to a gene: 7. The CDR3 is made up of 16 amino acids. The CDR3 DNA follows: TGTGCCAGCAGTGAACGAAAAAGCGGGAACTACAATGAGCAGTTCTTC. Its translation: CASSERKSGNYNEQFF.

In its sample, this clonotype was seen a few times. The CDR3 region has the DNA TGTGCCAGCAGCTTAGGGCGGGACGGGGTAAATCAGCCCCAGCATTTT. The encoded protein is CASSLGRDGVNQPQHF. The chain combines TRBV7-2 with TRBJ1-5, with D possibly being TRBD1 (5 bases). The CDR3 has 16 residues. Per the germline V gene, CDR1 is SGHTA and CDR2 is FQGNSA. V was clipped by 1 base and J by 4 bases, with 14 bases between them.

This clonotype was seen ten or more times. This chain uses TRBV2 with TRBJ2-1; D might be TRBD1 or TRBD2, each matching 5 bases. CDR3 length: 15 amino acids. Germline assignment: CDR1 SNHLY and CDR2 FYNNEI. The ends were cut back, 1 base at V and 4 bases at J, with 11 bases in the middle. The CDR3 protein is CASSEGDPAYNEQFF. The CDR3 DNA follows: TGTGCCAGCAGTGAAGGGGACCCTGCTTACAATGAGCAGTTCTTC.